This paragraph covers one TCR beta chain sequence. Its target antigen remains unknown. Per-base quality was not reported, and no clone a single base away is much larger than it. This sample was taken from a study of shared clonotypes between healthy human individuals (dated by TCRdb to 2019 to 2021). Background on the whole study: The cohort comprised two women and three men aged 18 to 49 years. Per donor, three plates each were used for CD4 naive and CD4 memory, two for CD8 naive, and one for CD8 memory. To estimate repertoire size and how much clonotypes are shared between individuals, the study performed deep sequencing of blood TCR repertoires from a few healthy adults. Different laboratories and diverse techniques were used to prepare libraries and sequence TCR repertoires, to increase sequencing depth and limit assay-specific biases. Leukapheresis yielded between about 0.9 and 10 billion PBMCs per donor.

Using the deep immunoSEQ assay, TCR CDR3 regions were amplified from genomic DNA by multiplex PCR. Genomic DNA extracted from each cell subset was distributed evenly over all wells of several immunoSEQ 96-well plates, and each plate served as one replicate. For sorted subsets, about 220 ng of genomic DNA, equivalent to 25,000 to 30,000 T cell genomes, went into each replicate PCR. Purified libraries were quantified with a Qubit 3.0 fluorometer, sized on a Bioanalyzer 2100, and re-quantified with the KAPA Library Quantification kit. Each immunoSEQ 96-well plate was sequenced on its own single-read 150-cycle Illumina NextSeq 550 flow cell. The authors processed their data as follows. Because the immunoSEQ output included only junctional sequences and no quality scores, the filtering could not be the same as the filtering used for full-length reads. Sequences were annotated with PyIR, a Python wrapper for IgBLAST v1.9, and V/J genes and CDR3 were assigned using IMGT germline references. Reads were removed for weak V/J assignments (E-value above 1e-6), missing CDR3, stop codons, out-of-frame junctions, or ambiguous translated residues. V3J clonotypes were defined as sequences sharing the same inferred V gene, J gene, and CDR3 amino acid sequence. Percentage overlap between repertoires was calculated by dividing the number of shared unique clonotypes by the size of the smaller repertoire. Repertoire richness was assessed with RTK rarefaction, the Chao1 estimator, and Recon v2.1 estimates of unobserved clonotypes. For all TCRbeta clonotypes obtained by the gDNA method from four donors, generation probabilities were computed with OLGA. Drawn from immuneACCESS, this table holds only the in-frame rearrangements with V and J called that TCRdb kept. Clones are partly lost; checked studies trace under half to an unresolved V gene and leave the rest unexplained. V, J and clone size are those of that table, while D and trimming were read from the DNA. The table for this sample lists over 2 million clones; 85% to 95% of them were counted only once. 0.37% of the sample belongs to the ten largest clones.

On the study overall, not on this receptor specifically: Clonotypes shared by all four sorted-subset donors showed higher generation probabilities than non-shared clonotypes. Larger estimated clonotype richness was generally found for naive subsets than for memory subsets. Because the study included only a small number of donors, the genetic and exposure-history diversity represented was limited. Even with the large sequencing depth, rarefaction of the sorted-subset datasets indicated that sequencing was incomplete. Based on pairwise subsampling, the degree of clonotype sharing among donors was expected to be affected by sequencing depth. Sampling was limited to blood, and TCR repertoires in tissue likely differ from TCR repertoires in blood. Across a few donors, about 5.2% of naive CD4, approximately 3.6% of naive CD8, 2.3% of memory CD4, and roughly 0.41% of memory CD8 clonotypes were shared.

The donors were healthy, HIV-negative adults with no recently reported acute infections or vaccinations. Every donor was a Caucasian adult living in Nashville, Tennessee, USA. Magnetic negative selection was used to enrich CD4+ T cells, after which naive cells were positively selected on CD45RA and the negative fraction became the memory subset. Blood was obtained by leukapheresis, after which PBMCs were separated by Ficoll-Histopaque density gradient centrifugation and cryopreserved in liquid nitrogen vapor phase. Analytical flow cytometry was used to check the purity and quantity of each magnetically sorted T cell population. Each sorted fraction had its genomic DNA isolated and then quantified by UV absorbance on a Nanodrop 2000c. Counted from cysteine to phenylalanine, this CDR3 has 14 amino acids. Only the CDR3 DNA is retained, 42 bases long and in frame from the first base. For CDR1 and CDR2, the germline V gene (reference sequence) lists LNHDA and SQIVND. The V and J ends are trimmed by 1 base and 0 bases, leaving 6 bases between them.

The sequence is built from TRBV19 and TRBJ2-5; the D gene identity is not certain. The origin of this receptor is a man between 18 and 35 years old in good health. Some clones in this sample may be carry-over from other donors' samples. Sequenced sample: naive CD4+ T cells from PBMCs. Interpreted using the paper, the cell subset or site label stands for: CD45RA+ positively selected. The CDR3 reads CASSIGHYQETQYF. The sequence in DNA is TGTGCCAGTAGTATAGGTCATTACCAAGAGACCCAGTACTTC. Reference TRBV19 and TRBJ2-5 genes cover what lies past the CDR3, so the full variable domain is DGGITQSPKYLFRKEGQNVTLSCEQNLNHDAMYWYRQDPGQGLRLIYYSQIVNDFQKGDIAEGYSVSREKKESFPLTVTSAQKNPTAFYLCASSIGHYQETQYFGPGTRLLVL.